The 32 T cell receptor beta chains below all came from one sample that was sequenced in a study. TCRdb re-called the 5' RACE reads through MiXCR, storing one row per CDR3 protein. This table holds around 43,000 distinct CDR3 sequences, under 20% found once. The specimen was naive CD4+ T cells sorted from a lymph node. Subset here: naive CD4+ T cells, CD4+CD45RA+CD25-. Receptors were obtained from a female donor with breast cancer.

This chain connects TRBV7-3 to TRBJ1-2; 7 nucleotides match TRBD1. The V gene's germline CDR1 is SGHTA and CDR2 FQGTGA. The ends lost 3 bases at V and 5 bases at J; junction bases unmatched: 6. The CDR3 length is 14 residues. The CDR3 is CASSLTGKSYGYTF. DNA for the CDR3: TGTGCCAGCAGCTTGACAGGGAAGTCTTATGGCTACACCTTC.

About this clonotype: At one end, the junction sequence differs from germline, possibly due to a read error. The rearrangement links TRBV20-1 to TRBJ2-1; 8 bases agree with TRBD2. The CDR3 sequence is 15 residues long. Germline-derived CDR1 and CDR2 are DFQATT and SNEGSKA (reference sequence). CDR3 nucleotides: TGCAGTGCTAGTACCGGGACTAGTGTTTACAATGAGCCGTTCTTC. Protein: CSASTGTSVYNEPFF.

This chain joins TRBV4-1 and TRBJ2-7, with D tentatively TRBD2 (5 bases). The CDR3 runs 14 residues. Germline V gene lookup returns CDR1 MGHRA and CDR2 YSYEKL. V was trimmed by 3 bases and J by 0 bases, leaving 9 bases between them. The CDR3 nucleotides read TGCGCCAGCAGCCACGAGCGGTACTCCTACGAGCAGTACTTC. Protein sequence: CASSHERYSYEQYF.

Comment on this clonotype: The junction departs from germline at one end; a sequencing error may be responsible. This chain connects TRBV7-9 to TRBJ2-1; D is unresolved. Germline V gene lookup returns CDR1 SEHNR and CDR2 FQNEAQ (reference sequence). This CDR3 spans 14 amino acids. The CDR3 loop is CASSLDLPEDEQFF. CDR3 in DNA: TGTGCCAGCAGCTTAGATCTGCCAGAGGATGAGCAGTTCTTT.

The chain uses TRBV5-6 and TRBJ2-7, with a weak D call TRBD2 (6 bases). CDR3 length: 16 amino acids. Trimming left V 3 bases short and J 7 bases short, with 23 bases between. Germline loops: CDR1 SGHDT, CDR2 YYEEEE. CDR3 residues: CASSSSGSSRRGEQYF. The DNA for the CDR3 is TGTGCCAGCAGCTCATCCGGGAGTTCCCGTCGAGGGGAGCAGTACTTC.

This clonotype has a handful of counts. The chain links TRBV27 to TRBJ2-7, with 8 bases fitting TRBD1. From germline, CDR1 is MNHEY and CDR2 SMNVEV (reference sequence). Germline trimming cut 5 bases from V and 3 bases from J; bases unmatched to any gene: 6. The CDR3 runs 14 residues. In DNA form, the CDR3 reads TGTGCCAGCAGTATCTCTACAGGGGGCTACGAGCAGTACTTC. Its translation is CASSISTGGYEQYF.

The chain is built from TRBV6-6 and TRBJ1-2, with TRBD1 matching 7 bases. CDR3 length: 13 residues. From germline, CDR1 is MNHNY and CDR2 SVGAGI (reference sequence). The ends lost 5 bases at V and 3 bases at J; junction bases unmatched: 3. The CDR3 nucleotides read TGTGCCAGCAGTGACACAGGGGACTATGGCTACACCTTC. Its translation is CASSDTGDYGYTF.

This clonotype occurred a few times. The genes are TRBV12-3 or TRBV12-4 and TRBJ2-2; 10 positions match TRBD1. Unmatched junction bases numbered 6, after V lost 8 bases and J lost 6 bases. CDR3 length: 14 amino acids. CDR3 sequence reads: CASRDRGYSGELFF. The CDR3 nucleotides are TGTGCCAGCCGGGACAGGGGATATTCCGGGGAGCTGTTTTTT.

This clonotype was counted many times. The chain joins TRBV5-1 to TRBJ2-3, with unresolved D. Germline CDR1 and CDR2: SGHRS and YFSETQ. Trimming took off 5 bases at V and 0 bases at J, with 10 bases between the two ends. The CDR3 covers 14 residues. Here the CDR3 reads CASRGDISTDTQYF. CDR3 nucleotide sequence: TGCGCCAGCAGGGGTGATATTAGCACAGATACGCAGTATTTT.

The chain joins TRBV5-1 to TRBJ2-1; tentatively, D is TRBD1 (6 bases). The CDR3 covers 14 residues. The germline V gene has CDR1 SGHRS and CDR2 YFSETQ. V dropped 7 bases and J dropped 5 bases, with 16 bases sitting between them. CDR3 in DNA: TGCGCCAGCCATAGACAGGAGTCCGACAATGAGCAGTTCTTC. It codes for CASHRQESDNEQFF. The full variable domain, with the rest looked up from reference TRBV5-1 and TRBJ2-1, is KAGVTQTPRYLIKTRGQQVTLSCSPISGHRSVSWYQQTPGQGLQFLFEYFSETQRNKGNFPGRFSGRQFSNSRSEMNVSTLELGDSALYLCASHRQESDNEQFFGPGTRLTVL.

V usage is TRBV4-3 and J usage is TRBJ1-1; D is unclear. CDR3 length: 14 residues. The V end was cut by 0 bases, the J end by 3 bases, with 8 bases between. The germline CDR1 and CDR2 sequences are LGHNA and YSLEER. CDR3 loop: CASSQERSYTEAFF. In DNA, the CDR3 is TGCGCCAGCAGCCAAGAAAGAAGTTACACTGAAGCTTTCTTT.

The V gene is TRBV7-2, the J gene TRBJ1-5; D gene unclear. Looked up from germline, CDR1 is SGHTA and CDR2 is FQGNSA. The V end was cut by 3 bases, the J end by 4 bases, with 7 bases between. The CDR3 covers 13 residues. The CDR3 here is CASSFSLNQPQHF. The DNA of the CDR3 is TGTGCCAGCAGCTTTTCACTAAATCAGCCCCAGCATTTT. Full variable domain (rest looked up from reference TRBV7-2 and TRBJ1-5): GAGVSQSPSNKVTEKGKDVELRCDPISGHTALYWYRQSLGQGLEFLIYFQGNSAPDKSGLPSDRFSAERTGGSVSTLTIQRTQQEDSAVYLCASSFSLNQPQHFGDGTRLSIL.

The chain uses TRBV3-1 and TRBJ2-1; either TRBD1 or TRBD2 may supply D (6 bases each). Trimming cost V 1 base and J 14 bases, with 15 bases left between them. CDR3 length equals 13 residues. Per the germline V gene, CDR1 is LGHDT and CDR2 is YNNKEL (reference sequence). The CDR3 reads CASSQGGAGKKFF. The DNA for the CDR3 is TGTGCCAGCAGCCAAGGGGGGGCAGGGAAAAAGTTCTTC.

This clonotype was seen many times. The genes are TRBV20-1 and TRBJ1-6, with a possible D match to TRBD1 (6 bases). Between the trimmed V and J ends, which lost 6 bases and 0 bases, there was a span of 15 bases. Germline V CDR1 and CDR2: DFQATT, SNEGSKA (reference sequence). The CDR3 is 16 residues long. CDR3 DNA: TGCAGTGCCGCTAACAGGGCTAGCTCCTATAATTCACCCCTCCACTTT. This translates into CSAANRASSYNSPLHF.

This clonotype was detected many times. The chain employs TRBV5-1 and TRBJ2-1; TRBD2 might be the D (6 bases). V lost 0 bases and J lost 8, with 15 bases in between. In germline, CDR1 is SGHRS, CDR2 YFSETQ. There are 15 residues in the CDR3. The chain's CDR3 is CASSLVPGVEYEQFF. The DNA of the CDR3 is TGCGCCAGCAGCTTGGTACCGGGAGTGGAGTATGAGCAGTTCTTC.

This chain links TRBV6-5 with TRBJ1-5, with D perhaps TRBD1 (5 bases). In germline, CDR1 is MNHEY, CDR2 SVGAGI. The CDR3 runs 14 residues. Trimming removed 6 bases from V and 0 bases from J, with 9 bases in between. The CDR3: CASSPDSSNQPQHF. The DNA for the CDR3 is TGTGCCAGCAGCCCAGACAGTAGCAATCAGCCCCAGCATTTT.

This clonotype was seen more than once but under ten times. This sequence joins TRBV14 and TRBJ2-3; 8 positions agree with TRBD2. The CDR3 extends over 16 amino acids. The germline CDR1 and CDR2 sequences are SGHDN and FVKESK. V trimming: 2 bases; J trimming: 3 bases; junction bases outside the gene matches: 7. Here the CDR3 reads CASSQQGLAWTDTQYF. CDR3 nucleotide sequence: TGTGCCAGCAGCCAACAAGGACTAGCCTGGACAGATACGCAGTATTTT.

V gene TRBV5-5 combines with J gene TRBJ1-2, with no clear D. This CDR3 spans 14 amino acids. Germline V CDR1 and CDR2: SGHKS, YYEKEE (reference sequence). With 5 bases removed from V and 8 bases from J, the gap between germline ends came to 19 bases. The CDR3 spells CASSGIGTHLGYTF. Written as DNA, the CDR3 is TGTGCCAGCAGTGGGATAGGCACCCACCTAGGCTACACCTTC.

V is TRBV12-3 or TRBV12-4 and J is TRBJ1-3, with a tentative D call TRBD1 (5 bases). Deletions cut 8 bases from V and 0 bases from J, with 17 bases between. The CDR3 contains 16 residues. The CDR3: CASHIDSSGSGNTIYF. In DNA form, the CDR3 reads TGTGCCAGCCATATAGACAGTTCGGGCTCTGGAAACACCATATATTTT.

This clonotype was picked up many times. The chain couples TRBV4-3 to TRBJ2-1, with 8 nucleotides matching TRBD1. This CDR3 has 18 amino acids. After removal of 0 bases from V and 9 bases from J, the junction contained 16 bases not matched to a gene. Germline CDR1 is LGHNA and CDR2 is YSLEER. In DNA, the CDR3 is TGCGCCAGCAGCCAAGATCTGGTGGGGCAGGGGGCTCTCAGTGAGCAGTTCTTC. Translating it yields CASSQDLVGQGALSEQFF.

The sample holds a few counts of this clonotype. The V and J genes are TRBV10-3 and TRBJ2-1, with 12 positions matching TRBD2. The germline V gene has CDR1 ENHRY and CDR2 SYGVKD. This CDR3 is 18 amino acids long. The V gene end was trimmed by 6 bases and the J gene end by 4 bases; junction bases not matched to a gene: 13. The CDR3 DNA follows: TGTGCCATCAGCTCCGGGACTAGCGGGTCGAAAGGGTACAATGAGCAGTTCTTC. This translates into CAISSGTSGSKGYNEQFF.

This clonotype was seen repeatedly, ten times or more. This chain connects TRBV7-9 to TRBJ2-7; 10 bases are a match to TRBD2. From germline, CDR1 is SEHNR and CDR2 FQNEAQ (reference sequence). The CDR3 runs to 13 residues. J lost 4 bases, V lost 8 bases, and 5 bases had no gene match. The CDR3 nucleotides read TGTGCCAGCGGGGTAGCGGGAGGATACGAGCAGTACTTC. It codes for CASGVAGGYEQYF.

This clonotype turned up a few times. The V gene is TRBV2, the J gene TRBJ1-1; 7 nucleotides match TRBD1. The CDR3 spans 14 residues. Losses at the gene ends were 7 bases for V and 0 bases for J; bases not matched to a gene: 5. Germline V gene sequence: CDR1 SNHLY, CDR2 FYNNEI. The CDR3 protein is CASNRDRLNTEAFF. The CDR3 DNA sequence: TGTGCCAGCAATAGGGACAGACTGAACACTGAAGCTTTCTTT.

Concerning this clonotype: A junction end diverges from the germline sequence, so it may reflect a read error. The genes are TRBV18 and TRBJ2-3; 9 nucleotides match TRBD1. This CDR3 contains 14 residues. Looked up from germline, CDR1 is KGHSH and CDR2 is LQKENI. The CDR3 nucleotides are TGTGCCAGCTCACCAACGGGACAGGGTGATACGCAGTACTTT. Translation: CASSPTGQGDTQYF.

Here the CDR3 reads CASSQTGVRNTGELFF. The CDR3 region has the DNA TGCGCCAGCAGCCAAACCGGGGTCCGGAACACCGGGGAGCTGTTTTTT. The chain couples TRBV4-3 to TRBJ2-2; a possible D gene is TRBD2 (5 bases). The germline CDR1 and CDR2 sequences are LGHNA and YSLEER. This CDR3 is 16 amino acids long. The V end was cut by 2 bases, the J end by 1 base, with 11 bases between.

The J gene is TRBJ2-7, the V gene TRBV5-1, with 7 bases lining up with TRBD1. V was pared by 4 bases and J by 3 bases, with 4 bases of the junction left unmatched. CDR1 and CDR2 (germline): SGHRS, YFSETQ. The CDR3 runs 13 residues. The CDR3 nucleotides are TGCGCCAGCAGCGCGAGACAGGGCTACGAGCAGTACTTC. This sequence encodes CASSARQGYEQYF.

This clonotype was observed once. The junction does not match germline at one end; this may be a read error. The chain uses TRBV10-3 and TRBJ1-2, with TRBD1 as a possible D gene (5 bases). The CDR3 runs to 14 residues. Germline assignment: CDR1 ENHRY and CDR2 SYGVKD. The CDR3 DNA reads as TGTGCCATCAGTGGTACAGGAGACCTCTATGGCGACACATTC. The encoded protein is CAISGTGDLYGDTF.

This clonotype was picked up many times. This chain connects TRBV7-9 to TRBJ1-1, with 7 bases that match TRBD1. V lost 4 bases and J lost 0; bases outside the gene matches: 2. The germline gives CDR1 SEHNR, CDR2 FQNEAQ (reference sequence). The CDR3 contains 14 residues. The CDR3 DNA reads as TGTGCCAGCAGCTCGGGACAGATGAACACTGAAGCTTTCTTT. Protein product: CASSSGQMNTEAFF.

The chain's CDR3 is CASSRQPSGAFF. The CDR3, as DNA: TGTGCCAGCAGTAGACAGCCCTCAGGTGCTTTCTTT. V usage is TRBV12-3 or TRBV12-4 and J usage is TRBJ1-1, with a tentative D call TRBD1 (5 bases). The CDR3 totals 12 residues. V was pared by 5 bases and J by 11 bases, with 15 bases between.

The table lists this clonotype with a few counts. The J gene is TRBJ1-2, the V gene TRBV12-3 or TRBV12-4; D may be TRBD1 (6 bases). The CDR3 has 14 amino acids. V was cut by 3 bases and J by 4 bases, with 12 bases left in between. CDR3 sequence: CASSFGGASYGYTF. The CDR3 nucleotides are TGTGCCAGCAGTTTCGGGGGGGCCTCCTATGGCTACACCTTC.

This clonotype was counted at least ten times. The chain carries TRBV20-1 and TRBJ1-2; D unresolved. The CDR3 spans 13 residues. V was trimmed by 0 bases and J by 4 bases, leaving 9 bases between them. Germline lookup yields CDR1 DFQATT and CDR2 SNEGSKA (reference sequence). CDR3 nucleotide sequence: TGCAGTGCTAGAGACTACAGATCCTATGGCTACACCTTC. Its translation is CSARDYRSYGYTF.

As regards this clonotype: This may be a read error, as it is one base from a much larger clone. This chain connects TRBV6-4 to TRBJ1-6, with TRBD1 identical over 8 bases. The CDR3 runs 17 residues. The germline V gene encodes CDR1 MRHNA and CDR2 SNTAGT. J lost 11 bases, V lost 5 bases, and 17 bases had no gene match. CDR3 amino acids: CASSRQSPGTGPPPLHF. As DNA, the CDR3 is TGTGCCAGCAGTCGACAGTCCCCCGGGACAGGTCCACCACCCCTCCACTTT.